A single sample is the source of the 16 T cell receptor beta chains below, sequenced in a study of shared T cell receptors in the human thymus. The repertoire was sequenced with immunoSEQ multiplex PCR; TCRdb's copy has only in-frame clones and lacks some. The profile covers under 450,000 clones, with 85% to 95% appearing a single time and roughly 0.02% taken by the ten largest. Sequencing input: thymocytes. The origin of the receptors is a human donor.

The V call is TRBV7-9, the J call TRBJ2-4; TRBD1 might be the D (5 bases). This CDR3 comprises 17 residues. CDR1 is SEHNR, CDR2 FQNEAQ, per germline (reference sequence). V lost 5 bases and J 0 bases, leaving 17 bases between the germline ends. The CDR3 nucleotides are TGTGCCAGCAGCCTGGGTGGGGCCGCTTTAGCCAAAAACATTCAGTACTTC. Encoded protein: CASSLGGAALAKNIQYF.

V usage is TRBV7-9 and J usage is TRBJ1-1; D might be TRBD1 (6 bases). Trimming removed 1 base from V and 10 bases from J, with 13 bases in between. CDR3 size: 13 residues. Germline V gives CDR1 SEHNR, CDR2 FQNEAQ (reference sequence). Here the CDR3 reads CASSLGQGRRAFF. The CDR3 bases are TGTGCCAGCAGCTTAGGGCAGGGGCGCAGAGCTTTCTTT.

This rearrangement joins TRBV6-4 to TRBJ1-4; 9 positions agree with TRBD1. This CDR3 has 20 residues. The V gene's germline CDR1 is MRHNA and CDR2 SNTAGT. Trimming at V came to 3 bases and at J to 5 bases, leaving 19 bases not matched to a gene. The CDR3 region has the DNA TGTGCCAGCAGTGATGGGTATAGTGCCATCGGGACAGGGATGAATGAAAAACTGTTTTTT. Protein sequence: CASSDGYSAIGTGMNEKLFF.

The V call is TRBV4-1, the J call TRBJ2-3, with D perhaps TRBD2 (6 bases). The V end was cut by 2 bases, the J end by 0 bases, with 12 bases between. From germline, CDR1 is MGHRA and CDR2 YSYEKL. The CDR3 runs to 16 residues. DNA of the CDR3: TGCGCCAGCAGCCAACCCCTAGCGCTGAGCACAGATACGCAGTATTTT. This sequence encodes CASSQPLALSTDTQYF.

The chain couples TRBV30 to TRBJ1-5, with 7 bases aligning to TRBD1. Germline V lookup: CDR1 GTSNPN, CDR2 SVGIG (reference sequence). The CDR3 covers 15 residues. V gave up 2 bases and J gave up 0 bases; unmatched junction bases: 4. The DNA for the CDR3 is TGTGCCTGGAGTCCCCGACAGGGTAGCAATCAGCCCCAGCATTTT. Encoded protein: CAWSPRQGSNQPQHF.

The chain recombines TRBV7-8 with TRBJ1-3; 8 positions agree with TRBD1. This CDR3 is built from 12 residues. CDR1 and CDR2 from the germline V gene are SGHVS and FQNEAQ. The CDR3 region has the DNA TGTGCGACACAGGGGGCTGGAAACACCATATATTTT. It specifies CATQGAGNTIYF.

The chain is built from TRBV9 and TRBJ2-2; unclear D gene. CDR1 and CDR2 from the germline V gene are SGDLS and YYNGEE. The ends were cut back, 4 bases at V and 1 base at J, with 14 bases in the middle. The CDR3 contains 16 residues. CDR3 sequence: CASSPRRPENTGELFF. CDR3 nucleotides: TGTGCCAGCAGCCCTCGAAGACCAGAGAACACCGGGGAGCTGTTTTTT.

The rearrangement uses TRBV4-3 and TRBJ2-7; maybe TRBD2 (6 bases). CDR1 is LGHNA and CDR2 is YSLEER in the germline V gene. The CDR3 extends over 15 amino acids. Trimming removed 0 bases from V and 3 bases from J, with 12 bases in between. For the CDR3, the DNA is TGCGCCAGCAGCCAAGATTCTCGGGGGTTCTACGAGCAGTACTTC. This encodes CASSQDSRGFYEQYF.

This clone was detected once. The chain combines TRBV7-9 with TRBJ1-3; D is undetermined. Per germline, CDR1 SEHNR and CDR2 FQNEAQ (reference sequence). V lost 8 bases, J lost 4 bases, and 15 bases lay in between. The CDR3 contains 14 residues. The CDR3 spells CASPTEADGNTIYF. CDR3 nucleotides: TGTGCCAGCCCCACGGAGGCAGACGGAAACACCATATATTTT.

CDR3 loop: CASSMWGTSNQPQHF. CDR3 in DNA: TGTGCCAGTAGTATGTGGGGGACTAGCAATCAGCCCCAGCATTTT. The chain is built from TRBV19 and TRBJ1-5, with a possible D match to TRBD1 (5 bases). The germline gives CDR1 LNHDA, CDR2 SQIVND (reference sequence). The CDR3 is 15 amino acids. Trimming stripped 3 bases from V and 0 bases from J, with 9 bases between.

The V and J genes are TRBV5-6 and TRBJ1-1; D gene unclear. This CDR3 has 14 amino acids. The germline V gene encodes CDR1 SGHDT and CDR2 YYEEEE. V shed 0 bases and J shed 4 bases, with 10 bases lying between them. CDR3 amino acids: CASSLVGRITEAFF. The CDR3 DNA is TGTGCCAGCAGCTTGGTTGGCAGGATCACTGAAGCTTTCTTT.

The rearrangement links TRBV9 to TRBJ2-7; tentatively, D is TRBD2 (5 bases). V was pared by 0 bases and J by 7 bases, with 17 bases between. The germline V gene encodes CDR1 SGDLS and CDR2 YYNGEE. CDR3 size: 15 residues. CDR3 region: CASSVGERSVTEQYF. The CDR3 DNA is TGTGCCAGCAGCGTAGGCGAGCGGTCTGTGACTGAGCAGTACTTC. Based on the CDR3 plus reference TRBV9 and TRBJ2-7, the full variable domain is DSGVTQTPKHLITATGQRVTLRCSPRSGDLSVYWYQQSLDQGLQFLIQYYNGEERAKGNILERFSAQQFPDLHSELNLSSLELGDSALYFCASSVGERSVTEQYFGPGTRLTVT.

This clone was seen once. The chain is built from TRBV28 and TRBJ2-1; 9 nucleotides agree with TRBD2. The CDR3 sequence is 15 residues long. With 3 bases clipped from V and 8 bases from J, the junction kept 8 bases outside the gene matches. Germline V lookup: CDR1 MDHEN, CDR2 SYDVKM. CDR3 residues: CASSFRVAGADEQFF. CDR3 in DNA: TGTGCCAGCAGTTTTCGAGTAGCGGGAGCGGATGAGCAGTTCTTC.

The rearrangement joins TRBV9 to TRBJ1-4; 7 bases match TRBD1. The length of the CDR3 is 20 residues. The V gene end was trimmed by 4 bases and the J gene end by 0 bases; junction bases not matched to a gene: 18. CDR1 and CDR2 from the germline V gene are SGDLS and YYNGEE. The CDR3 DNA sequence: TGTGCCAGCAGCACCCAACCAACAGGGGAGAGCCCCTCAACTAATGAAAAACTGTTTTTT. Translation: CASSTQPTGESPSTNEKLFF.

The V call is TRBV29-1, the J call TRBJ1-3, with D unresolved. In germline, CDR1 is SQVTM, CDR2 ANQGSEA. This CDR3 spans 14 amino acids. V lost 1 base, J lost 0 bases, and 7 bases lay in between. The CDR3 region is CSVEASDSGNTIYF. The CDR3 DNA reads TGCAGCGTTGAAGCTAGCGACTCTGGAAACACCATATATTTT.

This chain joins TRBV5-6 and TRBJ2-7, with 8 bases that match TRBD1. The CDR3 extends over 15 amino acids. J was trimmed by 2 bases and V by 4 bases; bases with no gene match: 8. Germline V lookup: CDR1 SGHDT, CDR2 YYEEEE. The CDR3 region is CASSHRQGPTYEQYF. The CDR3 DNA reads as TGTGCCAGCAGCCACAGACAGGGGCCAACCTACGAGCAGTACTTC.